The table lists the clone carrying this T cell receptor beta chain with a few counts. Its target is unknown. The sample originates from a study of response to subunit inactivated influenza vaccine. Notes on the study in general: The authors suggested that every seasonal influenza vaccination recruits few new T cells.

TCRdb reanalysed the RT-PCR reads using MiXCR and keeps one entry per CDR3 protein. The table includes under 850,000 distinct CDR3 sequences, 18% detected once. The V and J ends lost 8 bases and 5 bases, in that order; junction bases with no gene match: 8. The length of the CDR3 is 14 residues. This sequence joins TRBV12-3 or TRBV12-4 and TRBJ2-3; 9 nucleotides match TRBD2. The input for sequencing was PBMCs from blood, taken about 5 days after vaccination. The sequence was collected from a man aged 45 to 65 who received an inactivated influenza vaccine. CDR3: CASLKREAIDTQYF. For the CDR3, the DNA is TGTGCCAGCCTGAAGCGGGAGGCTATAGATACGCAGTATTTT.